These T cell receptor beta chains were read from a single sample in a study of blood T cell repertoires in COVID-19. Assay used: immunoSEQ multiplex PCR; TCRdb lists only in-frame clones, some missing. Of some 54,000 clones in the sample, approximately 91% were seen once. Sequencing used peripheral blood. The receptors here all came from a man aged 55 to 69 with acute or convalescent COVID-19. Each CDR3 is given with its conserved first and last residue. The order of the fields is J gene, clone size, D gene, V gene, CDR3 DNA, CDR3 protein. D genes are given only for firm matches. Not all rows give a size; the values are once, few, many and, for expanded clones, a class.

>TRBJ1-1|few|TRBD1|TRBV4-1
TGCGCCAGCAGCCAAGAGACAGGGGAAGCTTTCTTT
CASSQETGEAFF
>TRBJ2-7|.|TRBD1|TRBV5-1
TGCGCCAGCAGCCGGGGACAGGGATCTTCCTACGAGCAGTACTTC
CASSRGQGSSYEQYF
>TRBJ2-5|.|TRBD2|TRBV6-5
TGTGCCACTAGCGCCGCACCCCCGGGGGGGACCCAGTACTTC
CATSAAPPGGTQYF
>TRBJ1-3|.|.|TRBV3-1/TRBV3-2
TGTGCCAGCAGCCAAGCGGGGGGGGGCCCCAGAAACACCATATATTTT
CASSQAGGGPRNTIYF
>TRBJ2-3|.|.|TRBV9
TGTGCCAGCAGCGTCCCAGGGCCCACAGATACGCAGTATTTT
CASSVPGPTDTQYF
>TRBJ2-3|once|.|TRBV9
TGTGCCAGCAGCACGTCGGGAGCAGATACGCAGTATTTT
CASSTSGADTQYF
>TRBJ2-7|.|.|TRBV5-8
TGTGCCAGCAGCTTGACAGAAAGGAAGTACTTC
CASSLTERKYF
>TRBJ1-4|once|.|TRBV15
TGTGCCACGAGGGCAGGACCGTATGCAACTAATGAAAAACTGTTTTTT
CATRAGPYATNEKLFF
>TRBJ1-1|once|.|TRBV5-1
TGCGCCAGCAGCTTGGTCGAGGGATCATCCACTGAAGCTTTCTTT
CASSLVEGSSTEAFF
>TRBJ1-1|.|TRBD1|TRBV19
TGTGCCAGTAGCGGGACAGACAACACTGAAGCTTTCTTT
CASSGTDNTEAFF
>TRBJ1-6|.|TRBD1|TRBV28
TGTGCCAGCAGATCCGGGACAGGGGTATATTCACCCCTCCACTTT
CASRSGTGVYSPLHF
>TRBJ1-1|.|.|TRBV7-2
TGTGCCAGCAGCCCCTCGGGACTGCTGAACACTGAAGCTTTCTTT
CASSPSGLLNTEAFF
>TRBJ1-3|.|.|TRBV19
TGTGCCAGTAGTAGAGACAACGACTTTGGAAACACCATATATTTT
CASSRDNDFGNTIYF
>TRBJ1-4|.|.|TRBV5-1
TGCGCCAGCAGCTTGGAACTAGCCACTACAACTAATGAAAAACTGTTTTTT
CASSLELATTTNEKLFF
>TRBJ2-3|.|TRBD2|TRBV7-3
TGTGCCAGCAGCTTAGGGTTGAAGCGGGAGACAGATACGCAGTATTTT
CASSLGLKRETDTQYF